Below, one T cell receptor (beta chain) is given with its context. Assay used: immunoSEQ multiplex PCR; TCRdb lists only in-frame clones, some missing. The sample carries fewer than 250,000 clones, 85% to 90% recorded once. This entry belongs to a study of blood T cell repertoires in COVID-19. The CDR3 totals 15 residues. Enrolment of Seattle patients took place during active infection, and they were followed longitudinally. Sequencing was done on a sample of peripheral blood. The source of this sequence is a man between 25 and 39 years old with COVID-19, enrolled during active disease. The V gene is TRBV12-1, the J gene TRBJ2-4; whether TRBD2, the table's D call, matches the DNA was not checked. TRBV12-1 is designated a pseudogene. The CDR3, as DNA: TGTGCCAGCAGCTTTGCTCTAGCGGGAGGATACATTCAGTACTTC. Translating gives CASSFALAGGYIQYF.